This record covers a single T cell receptor (beta chain). Its antigen remains unknown. This entry is derived from a study of a mutant IDH1 vaccine in newly diagnosed glioma. The wider study: During weeks 1, 3, 5, 7, 11, 15, 19 and 23, patients received eight vaccinations. Vaccination started 4-6 weeks after radiotherapy alone, or with temozolomide cycles. Earlier treatment was radiotherapy, temozolomide, or both, with most getting both.

The data were produced by immunoSEQ multiplex PCR, yet TCRdb's version contains in-frame clones alone and is incomplete. The sample holds tens of thousands of clones, more than 60% seen once. Trimming removed 3 bases from V and 11 bases from J, with 16 bases in between. The CDR3 extends over 14 amino acids. In germline, CDR1 is LGHNA, CDR2 YSLEER. Time point noted: week 23, last vaccination. The investigators gave 300 ug of mutant IDH1 20-mer peptide in each vaccine dose, together with topical imiquimod. The V and J genes are TRBV4-3 and TRBJ1-4; TRBD1 might be the D (5 bases). The sample here was PBMCs, taken from a glioma patient whose treatment included an IDH1 peptide vaccine. This receptor was taken from a woman aged 35 to 49 with glioma. Some clones in this sample may be carry-over from other donors' samples. The CDR3 loop is CASSQSGRRPKLFF. DNA of the CDR3: TGCGCCAGCAGCCAGTCGGGACGGAGGCCGAAACTGTTTTTT.